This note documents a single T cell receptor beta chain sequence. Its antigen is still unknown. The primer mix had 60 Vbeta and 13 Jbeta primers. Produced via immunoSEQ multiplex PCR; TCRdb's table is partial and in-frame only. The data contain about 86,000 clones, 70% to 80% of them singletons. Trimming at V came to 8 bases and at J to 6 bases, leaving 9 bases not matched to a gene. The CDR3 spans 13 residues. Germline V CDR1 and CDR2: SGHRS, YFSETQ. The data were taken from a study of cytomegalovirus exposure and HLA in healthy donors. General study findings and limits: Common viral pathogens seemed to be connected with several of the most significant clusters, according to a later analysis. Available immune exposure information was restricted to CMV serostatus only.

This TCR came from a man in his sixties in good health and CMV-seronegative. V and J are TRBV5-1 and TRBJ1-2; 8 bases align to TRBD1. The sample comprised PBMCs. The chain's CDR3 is CASSPQGADGYTF. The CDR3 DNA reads TGCGCCAGTTCCCCTCAGGGGGCGGATGGCTACACCTTC. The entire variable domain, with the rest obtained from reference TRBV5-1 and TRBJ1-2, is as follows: KAGVTQTPRYLIKTRGQQVTLSCSPISGHRSVSWYQQTPGQGLQFLFEYFSETQRNKGNFPGRFSGRQFSNSRSEMNVSTLELGDSALYLCASSPQGADGYTFGSGTRLTVV.